The present TCR beta chain was sequenced within a study of blood T cells in healthy people across ages. Then a second PCR, running roughly 7 to 11 cycles, was carried out with a sample-barcoded 5' primer and a J-beta primer mix. From the 5' RACE reads, TCRdb called clonotypes with MiXCR, one entry per CDR3 protein. The sample holds approximately 1,000,000 distinct CDR3 sequences, more than 30% seen once. The junction had 8 bases not matched to a gene; V was cut back by 0 bases and J by 2 bases. CDR1 and CDR2 (germline): SGHRS, YFSETQ. CDR3 length: 17 residues. A note on this clonotype: Its antigen is not known.

Total RNA extraction produced at least 6 micrograms (per sample) for the study. Study-wide points: A strong correlation between TCR beta diversity and naive T cell percentage was seen. The fall in TCR beta diversity per million T cells was roughly linear with age.

The chain has TRBV5-1 and TRBJ2-5; 9 nucleotides match TRBD2. The clonotype originates from a man aged 18-30 years in good health. Source material: blood. CDR3 in DNA: TGCGCCAGCAGCTTGGCGTTGGCGGGGGGGCCGCAAGAGACCCAGTACTTC. Amino acids: CASSLALAGGPQETQYF.